This T cell receptor beta chain derives from a study of T cells in Graves' hyperthyroidism and ophthalmopathy. This clonotype was observed at least ten times. Absence of ophthalmopathy progression within 18 months defined stable Graves' hyperthyroidism. The V gene end was trimmed by 5 bases and the J gene end by 5 bases; junction bases not matched to a gene: 12. The CDR3 is 17 amino acids. Germline values: CDR1 MNHEY, CDR2 SMNVEV (reference sequence). The investigators amplified TCR beta CDR3 regions from RNA transcripts. Researchers ran a first-round RT-PCR on the TCR CDR3 using the HTBI primer set. TCRdb processed the multiplex PCR reads anew with MiXCR; each CDR3 protein has one entry. The sample consists of 27,000 or so distinct CDR3 sequences, 45% of them appearing once.

Sequencing was carried out using blood. This TCR derives from a woman aged 25 to 45 with Graves' hyperthyroidism. V gene TRBV27 combines with J gene TRBJ1-6; 7 bases are a match to TRBD1. The CDR3 bases are TGTGCCAGCAGTCCTATAATGGACAGGTCGGATAATTCACCCCTCCACTTT. This translates into CASSPIMDRSDNSPLHF.